This TCR beta chain was captured by sequencing in a study of blood T cell repertoires in COVID-19 (dated by TCRdb to between 2020 and 2021). Study-wide context: The collaborator samples originated in the United States, Italy and Spain and spanned the acute and convalescent phases of COVID-19. The samples were drawn from the first 160 participants of the ongoing ImmuneRACE study and from 1,254 subjects provided by 6 global collaborators. The repertoires were released in a freely available public database meant as a resource for research on the immune response to SARS-CoV-2. Sample metadata almost always included a de-identified subject ID, COVID-19 status, age in years and sex. The material from the prospective study consisted of cDNA or gDNA derived from T cells, B-cell-depleted T cells, or PBMCs. Subjects who had been exposed to COVID-19, were actively infected with it, or had recovered from it provided the deeply sampled blood TCRbeta repertoires that made up the dataset. Where available, HLA class I and class II types were obtained from metadata supplied by the sample provider rather than from assay-based typing. Results and caveats for the whole study, not just this receptor: The amount of clinical and demographic metadata varied by source and participant and was provided uncurated.

Trimming at the junction amounts to 3 bases on V and 10 bases on J, and the germline ends lie 15 bases apart. The CDR3 has 13 amino acids, counting the end cysteine and phenylalanine. Of the read, only the CDR3 DNA is kept; its 39 bases are in frame from base 1. Per the germline V gene, SNHLY is the CDR1 and FYNNEI is the CDR2. About this clone: Its recognized antigen is unknown. Per-base qualities were not stored, and no clone one base away is much larger.

The immunoSEQ Assay, a bias-controlled multiplex PCR, was used to amplify TCRbeta CDR3 regions from genomic DNA. As for how the authors treated the data: The number of nucleated cells in each sample was estimated from the amplification of reference gene primers within the assay. Sequence reads were collapsed and filtered to measure the absolute abundance of every unique TCRbeta CDR3 rearrangement. For each sample, productive Simpson clonality was calculated by taking the square root of Simpson's diversity index across productive rearrangements. TCRdb carries this immuneACCESS record with in-frame sequences only. Its versions omit some clonotypes, under half of them owing to an unresolved V gene in the studies checked, with the rest unexplained. V, J and clone size are those of that table, while D and trimming were read from the DNA. Counted in this sample were some 96,000 clones; approximately 87% of them appeared once. The ten largest clones add up to around 13% of the sample.

The collaborating institutions used their own protocols to collect whole blood in K2EDTA tubes. For TCRbeta analysis, collaborators shipped samples as frozen whole blood, isolated PBMCs, or DNA extracted from either of those sample types. Recombination connected TRBV2 to TRBJ1-1, and perhaps TRBD1 as D gene, on 6 matching bases. Sequenced sample: peripheral blood. The receptor comes from a human donor in a cohort sampled during active COVID-19. The CDR3: CASSDSRGRAAFF. The sequence in DNA is TGTGCCAGCAGTGATTCCAGGGGAAGGGCAGCTTTCTTT.